A selection of T cell receptor beta chains follows, all from one sample in a study of blood T cell repertoires in COVID-19. The repertoire was sequenced with immunoSEQ multiplex PCR; TCRdb's copy has only in-frame clones and lacks some. This table has about 210,000 clones, around 83% appearing once. Sequenced input: peripheral blood. The receptors were gathered from a woman between 45 and 65 years old with acute or convalescent COVID-19. Both conserved end residues are part of each CDR3.

V	J	CDR3
TRBV5-1	TRBJ2-7	CASSPAGTRGYEQYF
TRBV11-2	TRBJ2-6	CASNLGSSGANVLTF
TRBV28	TRBJ1-2	CASSFREDGYTF
TRBV6-5	TRBJ1-5	CASSYRGGQPQHF
TRBV11-2	TRBJ2-1	CASSSGYNEQFF
TRBV5-4	TRBJ2-7	CASSLGVYEQYF
TRBV6-1	TRBJ1-2	CASSAGESYGYTF
TRBV5-1	TRBJ2-3	CASRTGAGGPDTQYF
TRBV2	TRBJ2-3	CASTPPRTGRAAGTQYF
TRBV28	TRBJ1-5	CASSPAGGNNQPQHF
TRBV28	TRBJ1-5	CASSPGGSGQPQHF
TRBV7-9	TRBJ2-5	CASSILGGVGETQYF
TRBV30	TRBJ1-4	CAWSVGILDSNEKLFF
TRBV19	TRBJ1-5	CASSIKSSGGQPQHF
TRBV3-1/TRBV3-2	TRBJ2-3	CASSEAPGRTDTQYF
TRBV7-9	TRBJ2-2	CASSSRLSGSPTGELFF
TRBV6-5	TRBJ1-1	CASSTTGRTEAFF
TRBV5-6	TRBJ1-3	CASSSWTGGFPNTIYF
TRBV28	TRBJ2-5	CASSFFAVQETQYF
TRBV5-1	TRBJ2-7	CASSLALVPLPSQQYF
TRBV19	TRBJ1-5	CASSIEDRGQPQHF
TRBV18	TRBJ1-1	CASSHRDRGAEAFF
TRBV4-2	TRBJ2-1	CASSPSGTSVNEQFF
TRBV7-2	TRBJ1-6	CASSLPGGSPLHF